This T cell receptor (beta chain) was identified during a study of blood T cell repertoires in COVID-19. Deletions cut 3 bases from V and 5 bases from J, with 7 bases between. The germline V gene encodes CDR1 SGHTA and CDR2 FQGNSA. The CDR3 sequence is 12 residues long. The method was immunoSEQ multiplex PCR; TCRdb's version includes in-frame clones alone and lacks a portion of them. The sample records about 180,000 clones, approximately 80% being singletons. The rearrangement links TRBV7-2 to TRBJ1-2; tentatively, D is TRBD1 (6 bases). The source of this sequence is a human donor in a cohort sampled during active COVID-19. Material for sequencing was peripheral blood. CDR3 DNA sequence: TGTGCCAGCAGCTTTGGACAGTATGGCTACACCTTC. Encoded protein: CASSFGQYGYTF.